This T cell receptor (beta chain) appears in the sequencing data of a study of blood T cell repertoires in COVID-19. Across the study: The origin of the acute and convalescent COVID-19 samples was the United States, Italy and Spain. From T cells, B-cell-depleted T cells, or PBMCs came the material, which was cDNA or gDNA.

V was pared by 4 bases and J by 5 bases, with 8 bases of the junction left unmatched. The CDR3 is made up of 15 amino acids. Germline CDR1 reads SGHTA; CDR2 reads FQGTGA. As processed by the authors: Nucleated cell number was recorded as an estimate derived from reference gene primer amplification. Assay used: immunoSEQ multiplex PCR; TCRdb lists only in-frame clones, some missing. V and J calls plus clone size are reproduced from that table; the DNA served to infer D and trimming. The sample has some 95,000 clones; around three quarters are singletons. This TCR was recovered from a man aged 45-65 years who had recovered from COVID-19. V gene TRBV7-3 combines with J gene TRBJ2-5; 9 bases line up with TRBD2. The sequenced material came from peripheral blood. For the CDR3, the DNA is TGTGCCAGCAGCTATGGCGGGAGGGCCGGGGAGACCCAGTACTTC. It specifies CASSYGGRAGETQYF.